The rows below give T cell receptor beta chains drawn from one sample of a study of T cells of healthy individuals. TCRdb re-analysed the 5' RACE reads in MiXCR, keeping a single row per CDR3 protein. Of 53,000 or so distinct CDR3 sequences listed, roughly 14% are singletons. The receptors come from a human donor in good health. Both conserved end residues are trimmed from each CDR3.

J gene: TRBJ2-3; V gene: TRBV24-1; CDR3 protein: ATSDLGGIDTQY
J gene: TRBJ2-4; V gene: TRBV28; CDR3 protein: ASSTGQPLAKNIQY
J gene: TRBJ1-2; V gene: TRBV19; CDR3 protein: APSPGQGEANYGYT
J gene: TRBJ2-3; V gene: TRBV6-2/TRBV6-3; CDR3 protein: ASTLQIDQLGGTDTQY
J gene: TRBJ2-7; V gene: TRBV4-1; CDR3 protein: ASSQNRDSYYEQY
J gene: TRBJ2-3; V gene: TRBV9; CDR3 protein: ASSVASGRARGLVADTQY
J gene: TRBJ2-1; V gene: TRBV7-2; CDR3 protein: ASSPDRIAGNEQF
J gene: TRBJ2-2; V gene: TRBV5-1; CDR3 protein: ASSLGRALNGELF
J gene: TRBJ2-1; V gene: TRBV12-5; CDR3 protein: ASAFGVTYNEQF
J gene: TRBJ2-7; V gene: TRBV27; CDR3 protein: ASSPLGGGSYEQY
J gene: TRBJ2-1; V gene: TRBV9; CDR3 protein: ASSAPNNEQF
J gene: TRBJ2-6; V gene: TRBV11-2; CDR3 protein: ASSSTPTSGANVLT
J gene: TRBJ1-6; V gene: TRBV6-5; CDR3 protein: ASSYVDNSPLH
J gene: TRBJ2-7; V gene: TRBV5-1; CDR3 protein: ASSFEMGPYEQY
J gene: TRBJ1-5; V gene: TRBV7-9; CDR3 protein: ASSLANDQPQH
J gene: TRBJ2-1; V gene: TRBV7-2; CDR3 protein: ASSSRDPARPYNEQF
J gene: TRBJ2-7; V gene: TRBV29-1; CDR3 protein: SVVRVDRASYEQY
J gene: TRBJ2-7; V gene: TRBV5-6; CDR3 protein: ASSLSWSYEQY
J gene: TRBJ2-3; V gene: TRBV4-3; CDR3 protein: ASSQAVRSRITDTQY
J gene: TRBJ2-2; V gene: TRBV29-1; CDR3 protein: SVLTGTVNTGELF
J gene: TRBJ1-2; V gene: TRBV5-6; CDR3 protein: ASSLRRGEYGYT
J gene: TRBJ2-5; V gene: TRBV7-9; CDR3 protein: ASSRGRPPQETQY
J gene: TRBJ2-1; V gene: TRBV19; CDR3 protein: ASISRHSGANNEQF
J gene: TRBJ1-1; V gene: TRBV30; CDR3 protein: AWSAYSVGDAF
J gene: TRBJ1-2; V gene: TRBV7-2; CDR3 protein: ASRTSTGGAYGYT
J gene: TRBJ2-7; V gene: TRBV2; CDR3 protein: ASTRDLADTYEQY
J gene: TRBJ1-3; V gene: TRBV5-8; CDR3 protein: ASSLTGNTIY
J gene: TRBJ2-2; V gene: TRBV29-1; CDR3 protein: SVSRAGGRSGELF
J gene: TRBJ1-5; V gene: TRBV20-1; CDR3 protein: SASDDRGVGSNQPQH
J gene: TRBJ2-2; V gene: TRBV12-3/TRBV12-4; CDR3 protein: ASSPGLGHTGELF
J gene: TRBJ2-1; V gene: TRBV27; CDR3 protein: ASSLGTSHEQF